The TCR beta chain described here comes from a study of B cell selection in AIRE deficiency. Study-level results: Only about 9% of around 3,800 shared Treg sequences were patient-specific; 31.6% healthy-specific.

About this clone: The antigen remains unidentified.

Clones were read by immunoSEQ multiplex PCR, and TCRdb kept only the in-frame ones, dropping some. In the table there are approximately 25,000 clones, around 95% of which are singletons. The CDR3 length is 14 residues. Conventional CD4 T cells were sorted as CD4+CD127+ cells. The V and J genes are TRBV7-5 and TRBJ1-5. TRBV7-5 is annotated as a pseudogene. This TCR was sampled from a human donor in good health. The sequenced sample consisted of CD4+CD127+ conventional T cells sorted from PBMCs. In nucleotides, the CDR3 is TGTGCCAGAAGCCAAGAATGCGGCAATCAGCCCCAGCATTTT. Translated: CARSQECGNQPQHF.